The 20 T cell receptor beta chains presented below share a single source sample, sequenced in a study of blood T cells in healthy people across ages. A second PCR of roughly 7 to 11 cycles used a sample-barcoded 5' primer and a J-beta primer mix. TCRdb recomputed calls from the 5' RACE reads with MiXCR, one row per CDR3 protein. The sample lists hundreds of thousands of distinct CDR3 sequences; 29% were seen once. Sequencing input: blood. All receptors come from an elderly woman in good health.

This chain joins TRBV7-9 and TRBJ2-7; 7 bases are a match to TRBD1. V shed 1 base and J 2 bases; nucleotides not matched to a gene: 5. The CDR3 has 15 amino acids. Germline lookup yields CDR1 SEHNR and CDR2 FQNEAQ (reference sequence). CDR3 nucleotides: TGTGCCAGCAGCTTAGGTGGGACAGCAACCTACGAGCAGTACTTC. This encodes CASSLGGTATYEQYF.

In DNA, the CDR3 is TGTGCCAGCAAGGAGGGACGGTCTAGCACAGATACGCAGTATTTT. Amino acid sequence: CASKEGRSSTDTQYF. The chain links TRBV6-2 or TRBV6-3 to TRBJ2-3; tentative D call: TRBD2 (6 bases). There are 15 residues in the CDR3. The germline CDR1 and CDR2 sequences are MNHEY and SVGEGT. Trimming took off 7 bases at V and 0 bases at J, with 14 bases between the two ends.

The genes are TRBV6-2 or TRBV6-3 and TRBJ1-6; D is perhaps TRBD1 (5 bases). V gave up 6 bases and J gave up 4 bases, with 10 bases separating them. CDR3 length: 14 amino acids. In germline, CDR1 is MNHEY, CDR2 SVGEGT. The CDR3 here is CASSRRGYNSPLHF. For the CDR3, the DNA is TGTGCCAGCAGCAGAAGGGGATATAATTCACCCCTCCACTTT.

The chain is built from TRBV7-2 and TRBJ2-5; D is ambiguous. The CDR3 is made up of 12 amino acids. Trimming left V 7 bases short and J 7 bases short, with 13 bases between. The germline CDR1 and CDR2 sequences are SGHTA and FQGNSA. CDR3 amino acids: CASTFNRGTQYF. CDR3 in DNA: TGTGCCAGCACCTTCAATCGTGGGACCCAGTACTTC. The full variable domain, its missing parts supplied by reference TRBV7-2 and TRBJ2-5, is GAGVSQSPSNKVTEKGKDVELRCDPISGHTALYWYRQSLGQGLEFLIYFQGNSAPDKSGLPSDRFSAERTGGSVSTLTIQRTQQEDSAVYLCASTFNRGTQYFGPGTRLLVL.

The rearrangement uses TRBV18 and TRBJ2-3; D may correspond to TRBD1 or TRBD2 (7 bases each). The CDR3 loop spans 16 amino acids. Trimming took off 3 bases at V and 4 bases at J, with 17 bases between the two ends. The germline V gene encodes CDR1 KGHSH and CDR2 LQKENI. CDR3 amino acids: CASSPQGGANADTQYF. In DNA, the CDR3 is TGTGCCAGCTCACCTCAGGGGGGGGCGAACGCAGATACGCAGTATTTT.

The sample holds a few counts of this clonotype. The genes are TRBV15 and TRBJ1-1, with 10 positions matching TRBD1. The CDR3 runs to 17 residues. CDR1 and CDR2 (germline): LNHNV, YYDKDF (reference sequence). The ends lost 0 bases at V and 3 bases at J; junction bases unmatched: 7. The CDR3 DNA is TGTGCCACCAGCAGAGATCGAGGGACAGGGGCCTACACTGAAGCTTTCTTT. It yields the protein CATSRDRGTGAYTEAFF.

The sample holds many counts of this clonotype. CDR3 in DNA: TGCGCCAGCAGCTTGGGTCAGGGGAGTTTCACAGATACGCAGTATTTT. Protein sequence: CASSLGQGSFTDTQYF. The rearrangement links TRBV5-1 to TRBJ2-3, with D possibly matching TRBD1 (6 bases). Trimming left V 0 bases short and J 2 bases short, with 13 bases between. The germline CDR1 and CDR2 sequences are SGHRS and YFSETQ. The CDR3 runs to 16 residues.

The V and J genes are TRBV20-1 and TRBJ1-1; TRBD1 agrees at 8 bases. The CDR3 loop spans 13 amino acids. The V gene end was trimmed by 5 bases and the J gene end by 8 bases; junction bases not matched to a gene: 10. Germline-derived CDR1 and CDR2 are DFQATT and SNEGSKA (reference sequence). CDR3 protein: CSAGETYRGEAFF. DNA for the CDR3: TGCAGTGCTGGGGAGACTTACAGGGGGGAAGCTTTCTTT.

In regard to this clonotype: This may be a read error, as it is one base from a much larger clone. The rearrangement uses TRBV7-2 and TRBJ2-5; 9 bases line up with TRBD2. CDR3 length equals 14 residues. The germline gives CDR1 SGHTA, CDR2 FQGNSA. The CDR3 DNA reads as TGTGCCAGCAGCTGGGGGACTAGCCAAGAGACCCGGTACTTC. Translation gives CASSWGTSQETRYF.

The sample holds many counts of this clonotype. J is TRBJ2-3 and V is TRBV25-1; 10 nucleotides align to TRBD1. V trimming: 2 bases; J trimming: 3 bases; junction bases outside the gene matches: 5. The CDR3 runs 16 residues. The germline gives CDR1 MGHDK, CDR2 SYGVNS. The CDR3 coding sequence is TGTGCCAGCAGTGAACATTTGGGACAGGGGACAGATACGCAGTATTTT. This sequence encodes CASSEHLGQGTDTQYF.

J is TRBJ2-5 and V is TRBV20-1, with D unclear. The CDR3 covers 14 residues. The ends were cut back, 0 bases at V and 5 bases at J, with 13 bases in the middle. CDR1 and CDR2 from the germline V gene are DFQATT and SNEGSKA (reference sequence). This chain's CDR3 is CSARDLAFSETQYF. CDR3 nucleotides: TGCAGTGCTAGAGATCTCGCTTTTTCGGAGACCCAGTACTTC.

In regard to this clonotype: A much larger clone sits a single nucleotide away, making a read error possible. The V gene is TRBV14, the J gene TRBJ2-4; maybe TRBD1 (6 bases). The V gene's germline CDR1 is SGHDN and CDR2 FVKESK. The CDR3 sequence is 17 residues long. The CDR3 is CASSPAGQPRAKNIRYF. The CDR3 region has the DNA TGTGCCAGCAGCCCCGCCGGACAGCCAAGAGCCAAAAACATTCGGTACTTC.

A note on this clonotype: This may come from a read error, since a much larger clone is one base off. For the CDR3, the DNA is TGCGCCTCAGCAGTGAGCGACGTCAATGAGCAGTTCTTC. Protein product: CASAVSDVNEQFF. The V and J genes are TRBV5-1 and TRBJ2-1; D is unclear. Trimming removed 10 bases from V and 6 bases from J, with 17 bases in between. The CDR3 is made up of 13 amino acids. Germline-derived CDR1 and CDR2 are SGHRS and YFSETQ. Full variable domain (remainder filled in from reference TRBV5-1 and TRBJ2-1): KAGVTQTPRYLIKTRGQQVTLSCSPISGHRSVSWYQQTPGQGLQFLFEYFSETQRNKGNFPGRFSGRQFSNSRSEMNVSTLELGDSALYLCASAVSDVNEQFFGPGTRLTVL.

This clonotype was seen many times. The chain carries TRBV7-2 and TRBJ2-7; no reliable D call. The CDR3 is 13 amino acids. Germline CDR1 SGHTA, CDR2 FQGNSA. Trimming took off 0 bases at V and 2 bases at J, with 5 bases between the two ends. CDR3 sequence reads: CASSLAVPYEQYF. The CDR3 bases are TGTGCCAGCAGCTTAGCGGTCCCCTACGAGCAGTACTTC. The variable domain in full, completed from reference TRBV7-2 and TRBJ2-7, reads GAGVSQSPSNKVTEKGKDVELRCDPISGHTALYWYRQSLGQGLEFLIYFQGNSAPDKSGLPSDRFSAERTGGSVSTLTIQRTQQEDSAVYLCASSLAVPYEQYFGPGTRLTVT.

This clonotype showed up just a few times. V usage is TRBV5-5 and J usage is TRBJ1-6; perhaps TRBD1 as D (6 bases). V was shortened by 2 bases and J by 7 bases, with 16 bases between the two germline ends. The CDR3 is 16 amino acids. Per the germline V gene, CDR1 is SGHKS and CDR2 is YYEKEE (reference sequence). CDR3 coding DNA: TGTGCCAGCAGCTTTTCCGGTGACAGGAGAAATTCACCCCTCCACTTT. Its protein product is CASSFSGDRRNSPLHF.

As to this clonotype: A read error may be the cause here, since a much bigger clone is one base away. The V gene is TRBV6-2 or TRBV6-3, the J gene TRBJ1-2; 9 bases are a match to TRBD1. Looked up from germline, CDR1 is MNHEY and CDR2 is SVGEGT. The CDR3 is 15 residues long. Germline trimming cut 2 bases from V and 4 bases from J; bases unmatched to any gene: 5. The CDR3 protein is CASSYVTGQGYGYTF. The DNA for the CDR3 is TGTGCCAGCAGTTACGTGACGGGACAGGGCTATGGCTACACCTTC.

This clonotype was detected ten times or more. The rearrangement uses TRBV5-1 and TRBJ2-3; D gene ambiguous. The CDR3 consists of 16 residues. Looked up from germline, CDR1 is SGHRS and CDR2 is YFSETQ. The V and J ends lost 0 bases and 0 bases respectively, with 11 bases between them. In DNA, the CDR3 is TGCGCCAGCAGCTTGGGGGGATCCTCAAGCACAGATACGCAGTATTTT. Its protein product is CASSLGGSSSTDTQYF.

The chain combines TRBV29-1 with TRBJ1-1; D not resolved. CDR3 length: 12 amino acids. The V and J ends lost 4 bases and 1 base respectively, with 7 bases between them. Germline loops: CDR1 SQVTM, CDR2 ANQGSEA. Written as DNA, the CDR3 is TGCAGCGTTGGACACTCGAACACTGAAGCTTTCTTT. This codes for CSVGHSNTEAFF.

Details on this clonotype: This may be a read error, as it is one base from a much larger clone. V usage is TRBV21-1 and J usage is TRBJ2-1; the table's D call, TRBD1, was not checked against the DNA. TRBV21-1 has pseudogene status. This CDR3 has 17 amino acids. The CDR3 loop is CASSKRPGQIVVETQFF. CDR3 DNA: TGTGCCAGCAGCAAACGGCCGGGACAGATAGTTGTGGAGACCCAGTTCTTC.

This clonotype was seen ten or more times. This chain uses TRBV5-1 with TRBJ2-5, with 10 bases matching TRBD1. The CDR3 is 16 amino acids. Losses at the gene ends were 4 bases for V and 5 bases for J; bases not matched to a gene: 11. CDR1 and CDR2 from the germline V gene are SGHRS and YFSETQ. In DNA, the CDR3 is TGCGCCAGCAGCGGTAACCTACGGGACAGGGGCGAGACCCAGTACTTC. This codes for CASSGNLRDRGETQYF.